Reported below is one T cell receptor (beta chain). Antigen specificity is unknown. Indicated time point: after neoadjuvant nivolumab, at surgical resection. CDR1 is SGDLS, CDR2 YYNGEE, per germline. The ends were cut back, 3 bases at V and 5 bases at J, with 17 bases in the middle. This CDR3 is 15 amino acids long. Repertoires were generated with immunoSEQ multiplex PCR, while TCRdb's copy carries only in-frame clones and drops some. The sample lists roughly 14,000 clones, roughly four fifths seen once, with roughly 2% in the top ten. These data are taken from a study of neoadjuvant anti-PD-1 for oral cavity cancer. Overall study results and limits: PBMC Gini-index clonality exceeded responders' in non-responders post-nivolumab.

The chain links TRBV9 to TRBJ1-1; D unresolved. Sequenced here: PBMCs, sampled after nivolumab (anti-PD-1) treatment. The receptor comes from a person between 35 and 79 years old with oral cavity squamous cell carcinoma. CDR3 in amino acids: CASSESMWDPTEAFF. As DNA, the CDR3 is TGTGCCAGCAGCGAATCAATGTGGGATCCAACTGAAGCTTTCTTT. The full variable domain, in which reference TRBV9 and TRBJ1-1 provide the parts outside the CDR3, is DSGVTQTPKHLITATGQRVTLRCSPRSGDLSVYWYQQSLDQGLQFLIQYYNGEERAKGNILERFSAQQFPDLHSELNLSSLELGDSALYFCASSESMWDPTEAFFGQGTRLTVV.